The 29 T cell receptor beta chains given below trace back to one sample, sequenced in a study of Graves' ophthalmopathy and Graves' hyperthyroidism. RNA transcripts were the template, and TCR beta CDR3 regions were amplified from them. Investigators did first-round RT-PCR with HTBI primers, then second-round multiplex PCR. From the multiplex PCR reads, TCRdb called clonotypes with MiXCR, one entry per CDR3 protein. Among fewer than 350,000 distinct CDR3 sequences listed, 17% were seen once. Sequences were obtained from peripheral blood. The receptors were gathered from an adult man with Graves' ophthalmopathy.

Points on this clonotype: Since a much larger clone is just one base distant, this may be a read error. The chain employs TRBV19 and TRBJ1-5, with D hard to call. Trimming removed 8 bases from V and 5 bases from J, with 13 bases in between. The CDR3 is made up of 13 amino acids. The germline CDR1 and CDR2 sequences are LNHDA and SQIVND (reference sequence). The CDR3, as DNA: TGTGCCAGTGCCGTTAGCGGGTATCAGCCCCAGCATTTT. Translating gives CASAVSGYQPQHF.

V is TRBV6-5 and J is TRBJ1-6; the match to TRBD1 covers 9 bases. The germline V gene has CDR1 MNHEY and CDR2 SVGAGI. The CDR3 runs to 14 residues. Losses at the gene ends were 4 bases for V and 8 bases for J; bases not matched to a gene: 3. For the CDR3, the DNA is TGTGCCAGCAGTTCTCGGACAGGGGATTCACCCCTCCACTTT. The encoded protein is CASSSRTGDSPLHF.

Ten or more counts support this clonotype. The J gene is TRBJ1-1, the V gene TRBV19; D remains unclear. Germline V gene lookup returns CDR1 LNHDA and CDR2 SQIVND (reference sequence). The CDR3 is 13 amino acids. The V end was cut by 8 bases, the J end by 3 bases, with 13 bases between. CDR3 coding DNA: TGTGCCAGTCGCCCTCAAAGGGACACTGAAGCTTTCTTT. Its translation: CASRPQRDTEAFF.

CDR3 nucleotides: TGCAGTGCTAGAGATACCCGGACCTATGGCTACACCTTC. Translating gives CSARDTRTYGYTF. V is TRBV20-1 and J is TRBJ1-2, with unresolved D. Germline values: CDR1 DFQATT, CDR2 SNEGSKA (reference sequence). This CDR3 has 13 residues. Between the trimmed V and J ends, which lost 0 bases and 4 bases, there was a span of 9 bases.

This clonotype was detected ten times or more. The J gene is TRBJ2-7, the V gene TRBV3-1; no clear D gene. The germline CDR1 and CDR2 sequences are LGHDT and YNNKEL (reference sequence). The CDR3 has 13 amino acids. V shed 4 bases and J shed 6 bases, with 13 bases lying between them. The CDR3 DNA follows: TGTGCCAGCAGCCCGGCCCTCGTCGTCGAGCAGTACTTC. Its translation is CASSPALVVEQYF.

This clonotype was detected many times. This rearrangement joins TRBV29-1 to TRBJ2-5, with D tentatively TRBD2 (6 bases). The V gene's germline CDR1 is SQVTM and CDR2 ANQGSEA. This CDR3 has 13 residues. V lost 4 bases and J lost 2, with 11 bases in between. CDR3 in amino acids: CSVAGGEQETQYF. As DNA, the CDR3 is TGCAGCGTTGCGGGCGGGGAACAAGAGACCCAGTACTTC.

Many counts were recorded for this clonotype. The chain joins TRBV6-1 to TRBJ2-4, with D maybe TRBD2 (5 bases). The CDR3 has 13 amino acids. Trimming took off 7 bases at V and 4 bases at J, with 11 bases between the two ends. CDR1 and CDR2 from the germline V gene are MNHNS and SASEGT. The CDR3 sequence is CASTERVKNIQYF. The CDR3 DNA reads TGTGCCAGCACTGAGAGGGTGAAAAACATTCAGTACTTC.

This clonotype occurred many times. The gene calls are TRBV2 and TRBJ2-7; 13 nucleotides match TRBD2. The V segment lost 10 bases and the J segment 7 bases; nucleotides outside the gene matches: 13. This CDR3 has 15 amino acids. The germline CDR1 and CDR2 sequences are SNHLY and FYNNEI. In DNA, the CDR3 is TGTGCCAACTCCGGGACTAGCGGGGCCCGGGGGGAGCAGTACTTC. Its translation is CANSGTSGARGEQYF.

This clonotype was counted ten times or more. This chain joins TRBV19 and TRBJ1-1; D unresolved. Germline CDR1 is LNHDA and CDR2 is SQIVND (reference sequence). Deletions cut 5 bases from V and 0 bases from J, with 19 bases between. This CDR3 has 17 residues. The CDR3 protein is CASSVGFGRTMNTEAFF. The CDR3 region has the DNA TGTGCCAGTAGTGTAGGATTTGGACGGACTATGAACACTGAAGCTTTCTTT. The variable domain in full, with the rest retrieved from reference TRBV19 and TRBJ1-1, is DGGITQSPKYLFRKEGQNVTLSCEQNLNHDAMYWYRQDPGQGLRLIYYSQIVNDFQKGDIAEGYSVSREKKESFPLTVTSAQKNPTAFYLCASSVGFGRTMNTEAFFGQGTRLTVV.

A note on this clonotype: One end of the junction varies from germline; a read error may be responsible. The rearrangement joins TRBV6-1 to TRBJ1-3, with 7 bases matching TRBD1. The germline gives CDR1 MNHNS, CDR2 SASEGT. The CDR3 totals 15 residues. CDR3 residues: CASSASGGSGDTIYF. DNA for the CDR3: TGTGCCAGCAGTGCCTCAGGGGGGTCTGGAGACACCATATATTTT.

The sample holds many counts of this clonotype. V usage is TRBV20-1 and J usage is TRBJ2-5, with 10 positions matching TRBD2. CDR1 DFQATT and CDR2 SNEGSKA come from the germline V gene (reference sequence). V shed 0 bases and J 5 bases; nucleotides not matched to a gene: 18. The CDR3 covers 19 residues. The CDR3 DNA reads TGCAGTGCTAGAGATAGAGCGCTAGTAGCGGGGGGTCGGGGTGAGACCCAGTACTTC. Translation gives CSARDRALVAGGRGETQYF.

This clonotype has at least ten counts. This rearrangement joins TRBV10-3 to TRBJ2-7; TRBD2 matches at 7 bases. Germline CDR1 ENHRY, CDR2 SYGVKD. CDR3 length: 15 residues. Germline trimming cut 6 bases from V and 4 bases from J; bases unmatched to any gene: 12. The CDR3 nucleotides read TGTGCCATCAGGACGTCGGGCGGGGGACTATACGAGCAGTACTTC. Its translation: CAIRTSGGGLYEQYF.

This clonotype occurred many times. The chain carries TRBV27 and TRBJ2-2, with 9 positions matching TRBD1. The CDR3 runs to 17 residues. V lost 6 bases, J lost 0 bases, and 8 bases stayed unmatched. Germline CDR1 and CDR2: MNHEY and SMNVEV (reference sequence). The CDR3 reads CASSKTGGPTNTGELFF. In nucleotides, the CDR3 is TGTGCCAGCAGCAAGACAGGGGGTCCCACGAACACCGGGGAGCTGTTTTTT.

The sample holds many counts of this clonotype. The chain combines TRBV7-2 with TRBJ1-1, with D hard to call. The CDR3 is 11 amino acids. Germline V gene data show CDR1 as SGHTA and CDR2 as FQGNSA. Trimming removed 2 bases from V and 11 bases from J, with 9 bases in between. CDR3 coding DNA: TGTGCCAGCAGCTTAAATAGGCTGGCTTTCTTT. Protein sequence: CASSLNRLAFF.

This clonotype was picked up many times. The rearrangement uses TRBV2 and TRBJ1-5, with TRBD1 matching 8 bases. The CDR3 spans 15 residues. Germline V CDR1 and CDR2: SNHLY, FYNNEI. The V gene end was trimmed by 7 bases and the J gene end by 5 bases; junction bases not matched to a gene: 10. The CDR3 DNA sequence: TGTGCCAGCAAAATCCAGGGGGCAGGCGATCAGCCCCAGCATTTT. It codes for CASKIQGAGDQPQHF.

The V gene is TRBV6-2 or TRBV6-3, the J gene TRBJ2-3; TRBD2 agrees at 9 bases. From germline, CDR1 is MNHEY and CDR2 SVGEGT. This CDR3 comprises 15 residues. The V gene end was trimmed by 4 bases and the J gene end by 5 bases; junction bases not matched to a gene: 7. CDR3 protein: CASSSAGGIRDTQYF. CDR3 bases: TGTGCCAGCAGTTCGGCGGGAGGGATTAGAGATACGCAGTATTTT.

This clonotype was observed many times. The chain joins TRBV29-1 to TRBJ2-2, with D maybe TRBD2 (6 bases). Germline V gives CDR1 SQVTM, CDR2 ANQGSEA. V lost 5 bases and J 2 bases, leaving 12 bases between the germline ends. This CDR3 contains 14 residues. CDR3 sequence (DNA): TGCAGCGTTTCTAGGGACTTAAACACCGGGGAGCTGTTTTTT. As protein: CSVSRDLNTGELFF.

In its sample, this clonotype was seen many times. The chain joins TRBV19 to TRBJ1-1; TRBD1 is a possible D gene (5 bases). The germline CDR1 and CDR2 sequences are LNHDA and SQIVND (reference sequence). The CDR3 spans 14 residues. Trimming removed 1 base from V and 2 bases from J, with 8 bases in between. The CDR3 DNA reads TGTGCCAGTAGTATAGCCGACAGCAACACTGAAGCTTTCTTT. Translated, it gives CASSIADSNTEAFF.

There are many counts of this clonotype. V is TRBV19 and J is TRBJ2-5; D perhaps matches TRBD2 (5 bases). This CDR3 comprises 15 residues. The V and J ends lost 4 bases and 4 bases respectively, with 16 bases between them. The germline V gene encodes CDR1 LNHDA and CDR2 SQIVND (reference sequence). The CDR3 loop is CASSTNTGIRETQYF. The CDR3, as DNA: TGTGCCAGTAGTACCAACACGGGGATAAGAGAGACCCAGTACTTC.

In this sample, this clonotype turned up many times. This chain links TRBV3-1 with TRBJ2-2; TRBD2 matches at 7 bases. Germline CDR1 and CDR2: LGHDT and YNNKEL (reference sequence). The CDR3 is made up of 17 amino acids. J lost 4 bases, V lost 3 bases, and 11 bases had no gene match. The CDR3 is CASSHNSGTTTTGELFF. The CDR3 DNA is TGTGCCAGCAGCCACAATTCCGGGACTACCACCACCGGGGAGCTGTTTTTT. Supplemented by reference TRBV3-1 and TRBJ2-2, the full variable domain reads DTAVSQTPKYLVTQMGNDKSIKCEQNLGHDTMYWYKQDSKKFLKIMFSYNNKELIINETVPNRFSPKSPDKAHLNLHINSLELGDSAVYFCASSHNSGTTTTGELFFGEGSRLTVL.

This clonotype was observed at least ten times. The V and J genes are TRBV20-1 and TRBJ1-5; 7 nucleotides align to TRBD1. Losses at the gene ends were 0 bases for V and 0 bases for J; bases not matched to a gene: 14. Germline CDR1 is DFQATT and CDR2 is SNEGSKA (reference sequence). The CDR3 spans 19 residues. CDR3 sequence (DNA): TGCAGTGCTAGAGACCTATTGAGACAGGGTGGTTTTAGCAATCAGCCCCAGCATTTT. Amino acid sequence: CSARDLLRQGGFSNQPQHF.

The J gene is TRBJ1-1, the V gene TRBV6-1; D may be TRBD1 (5 bases). This CDR3 has 11 amino acids. V was trimmed by 11 bases and J by 3 bases, leaving 10 bases between them. Germline V gene sequence: CDR1 MNHNS, CDR2 SASEGT. The CDR3 DNA reads as TGTGCCGCGGGGCGCGACACTGAAGCTTTCTTT. It specifies CAAGRDTEAFF.

This clonotype was counted once. The rearrangement links TRBV11-2 to TRBJ2-2; D possibly corresponds to TRBD1 (5 bases). The germline V gene encodes CDR1 SGHAT and CDR2 FQNNGV. The CDR3 length is 16 residues. Trimming removed 0 bases at V and 3 bases at J, with 11 bases between. The CDR3 DNA follows: TGTGCCAGCAGCTTAGAGGTGACAGACTACACCGGGGAGCTGTTTTTT. Protein: CASSLEVTDYTGELFF.

This clonotype was counted many times. The J gene is TRBJ2-5, the V gene TRBV29-1; 7 bases map to TRBD2. Germline V gene data show CDR1 as SQVTM and CDR2 as ANQGSEA. V was clipped by 4 bases and J by 5 bases; unmatched bases: 4. The CDR3 sequence is 12 residues long. The CDR3 DNA sequence: TGCAGCGTTGGGGAGGGAAGGGAGACCCAGTACTTC. Amino acids: CSVGEGRETQYF.

This clonotype was seen more than once but under ten times. The rearrangement links TRBV12-3 or TRBV12-4 to TRBJ2-7, with TRBD2 matching 7 bases. The CDR3 is 15 amino acids. The V gene end was trimmed by 3 bases and the J gene end by 0 bases; junction bases not matched to a gene: 5. This chain's CDR3 is CASSLGGGVSYEQYF. CDR3 in DNA: TGTGCCAGCAGTTTGGGGGGGGGAGTCTCCTACGAGCAGTACTTC.

The chain uses TRBV28 and TRBJ1-1, with a weak D call TRBD1 (5 bases). CDR1 and CDR2 (germline): MDHEN, SYDVKM. The CDR3 runs to 15 residues. V gave up 7 bases and J gave up 0 bases, with 15 bases separating them. CDR3 in DNA: TGTGCCAGCACCTTAGGGGTCGGAGTGAACACTGAAGCTTTCTTT. Protein product: CASTLGVGVNTEAFF.

The V call is TRBV24-1, the J call TRBJ2-5, with D perhaps matching TRBD1 (6 bases). V lost 3 bases to trimming and J lost 4 bases, with 14 bases between them. Germline V CDR1 and CDR2: KGHDR, SFDVKD. CDR3 length: 15 amino acids. The CDR3: CATSDLRQEAETQYF. The DNA for the CDR3 is TGTGCCACCAGTGATCTTCGACAGGAGGCAGAGACCCAGTACTTC.

This clonotype has just a few counts. The chain uses TRBV5-1 and TRBJ2-7, with TRBD2 identical over 13 bases. Germline V lookup: CDR1 SGHRS, CDR2 YFSETQ. V lost 6 bases to trimming and J lost 3 bases; unmatched junction nucleotides: 6. This CDR3 region has 15 residues. The DNA of the CDR3 is TGCGCCAGCACCGGACTAGCGGGGGCTCACTACGAGCAGTACTTC. It encodes CASTGLAGAHYEQYF.

This clonotype showed up many times. This chain uses TRBV7-2 with TRBJ2-7; no clear D. V lost 5 bases to trimming and J lost 7 bases, with 18 bases between them. The CDR3 spans 14 residues. CDR1 and CDR2 from the germline V gene are SGHTA and FQGNSA. The CDR3 sequence: CASSPSGSFREQYF. CDR3 in DNA: TGTGCCAGCAGCCCTTCCGGGTCTTTTAGGGAGCAGTACTTC.